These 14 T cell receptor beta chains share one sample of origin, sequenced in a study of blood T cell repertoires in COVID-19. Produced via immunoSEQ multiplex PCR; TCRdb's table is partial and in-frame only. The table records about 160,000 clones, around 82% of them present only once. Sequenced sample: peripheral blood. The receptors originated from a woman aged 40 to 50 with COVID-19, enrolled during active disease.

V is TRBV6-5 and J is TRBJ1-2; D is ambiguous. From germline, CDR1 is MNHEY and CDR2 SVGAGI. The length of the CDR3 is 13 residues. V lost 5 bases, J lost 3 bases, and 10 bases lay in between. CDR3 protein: CASSPGSHYGYTF. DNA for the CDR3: TGTGCCAGCAGTCCCGGGAGCCACTATGGCTACACCTTC.

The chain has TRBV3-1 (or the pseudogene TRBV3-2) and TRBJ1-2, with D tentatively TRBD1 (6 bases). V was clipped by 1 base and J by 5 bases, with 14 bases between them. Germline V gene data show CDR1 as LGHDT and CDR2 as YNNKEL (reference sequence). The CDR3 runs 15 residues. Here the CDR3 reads CASSQVRRGSYGYTF. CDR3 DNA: TGTGCCAGCAGCCAAGTTCGCAGGGGAAGTTATGGCTACACCTTC.

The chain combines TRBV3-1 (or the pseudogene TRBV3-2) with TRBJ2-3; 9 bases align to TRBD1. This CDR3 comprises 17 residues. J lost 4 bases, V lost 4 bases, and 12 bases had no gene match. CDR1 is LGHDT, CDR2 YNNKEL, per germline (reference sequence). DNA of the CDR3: TGTGCCAGCAGCCCCTACTCGGGGACAGGGTCTCCAGATACGCAGTATTTT. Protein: CASSPYSGTGSPDTQYF.

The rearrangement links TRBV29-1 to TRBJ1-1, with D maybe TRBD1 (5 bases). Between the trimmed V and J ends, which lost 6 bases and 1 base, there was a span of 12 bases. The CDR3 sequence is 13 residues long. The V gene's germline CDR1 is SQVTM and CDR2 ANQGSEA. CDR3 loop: CSVDRQRNTEAFF. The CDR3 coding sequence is TGCAGCGTGGACCGACAGAGGAACACTGAAGCTTTCTTT. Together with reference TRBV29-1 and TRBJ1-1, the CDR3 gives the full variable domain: SAVISQKPSRDICQRGTSLTIQCQVDSQVTMMFWYRQQPGQSLTLIATANQGSEATYESGFVIDKFPISRPNLTFSTLTVSNMSPEDSSIYLCSVDRQRNTEAFFGQGTRLTVV.

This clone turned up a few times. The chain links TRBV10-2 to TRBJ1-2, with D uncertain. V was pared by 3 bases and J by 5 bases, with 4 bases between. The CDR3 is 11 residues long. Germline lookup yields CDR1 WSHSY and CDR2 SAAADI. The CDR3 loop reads CASSDGYGYTF. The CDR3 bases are TGCGCCAGCAGTGACGGTTATGGCTACACCTTC.

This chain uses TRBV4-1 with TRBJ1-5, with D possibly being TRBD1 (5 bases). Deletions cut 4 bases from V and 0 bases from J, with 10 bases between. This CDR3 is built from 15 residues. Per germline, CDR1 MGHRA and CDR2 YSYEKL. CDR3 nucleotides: TGCGCCAGCAGCCTGGTAGACAGTAGCAATCAGCCCCAGCATTTT. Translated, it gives CASSLVDSSNQPQHF.

This chain's CDR3 is CSVGQGANTEAFF. The CDR3 DNA reads TGCAGCGTTGGACAGGGGGCGAACACTGAAGCTTTCTTT. The chain joins TRBV29-1 to TRBJ1-1, with TRBD1 matching 10 bases. The V and J ends lost 4 bases and 1 base, in that order; junction bases with no gene match: 0. Germline CDR1 SQVTM, CDR2 ANQGSEA. The CDR3 contains 13 residues.

The CDR3: CASSPDRGMLSGYTF. DNA of the CDR3: TGTGCCAGCAGCCCGGACAGGGGGATGTTAAGCGGCTACACCTTC. The rearrangement joins TRBV7-2 to TRBJ1-2, with 10 bases lining up with TRBD1. Germline CDR1 SGHTA, CDR2 FQGNSA. This CDR3 region has 15 residues. Trimming cost V 5 bases and J 8 bases; bases outside gene matches: 11.

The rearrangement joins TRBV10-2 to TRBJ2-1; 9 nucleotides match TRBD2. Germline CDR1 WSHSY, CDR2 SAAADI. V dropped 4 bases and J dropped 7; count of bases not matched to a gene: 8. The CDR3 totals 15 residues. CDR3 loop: CASSVLTSGGNEQFF. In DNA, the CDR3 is TGCGCCAGCAGTGTCCTGACTAGCGGAGGGAATGAGCAGTTCTTC.

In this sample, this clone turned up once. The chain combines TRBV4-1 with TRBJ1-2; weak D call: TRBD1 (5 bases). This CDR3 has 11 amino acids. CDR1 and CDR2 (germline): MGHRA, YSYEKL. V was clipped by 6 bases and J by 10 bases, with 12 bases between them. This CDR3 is CASRSSGLYTF. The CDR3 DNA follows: TGCGCCAGCAGAAGTTCAGGGCTCTACACCTTC.

CDR3 loop: CASSQFPDSKLTYEQYF. The CDR3 region has the DNA TGCGCCAGCAGTCAATTTCCGGACAGCAAGCTAACCTACGAGCAGTACTTC. The rearrangement joins TRBV23-1 to TRBJ2-7; TRBD1 might be the D (6 bases). TRBV23-1 is an ORF, and what it does is uncertain. V dropped 1 base and J dropped 2 bases, with 18 bases sitting between them. This CDR3 has 17 residues.

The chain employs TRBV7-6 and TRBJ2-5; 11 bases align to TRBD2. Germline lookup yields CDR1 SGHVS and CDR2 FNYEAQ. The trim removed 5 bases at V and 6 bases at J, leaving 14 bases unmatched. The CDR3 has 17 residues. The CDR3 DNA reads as TGTGCCAGCAGCCCACGGAGGCTAGCGGGGGGTTCCAAGACCCAGTACTTC. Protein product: CASSPRRLAGGSKTQYF.

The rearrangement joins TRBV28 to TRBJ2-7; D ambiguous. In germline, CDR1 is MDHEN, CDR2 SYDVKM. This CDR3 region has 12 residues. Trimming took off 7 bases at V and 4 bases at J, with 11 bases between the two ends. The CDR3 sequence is CASTPSGYEQYF. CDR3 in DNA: TGTGCCAGCACCCCATCCGGGTACGAGCAGTACTTC.

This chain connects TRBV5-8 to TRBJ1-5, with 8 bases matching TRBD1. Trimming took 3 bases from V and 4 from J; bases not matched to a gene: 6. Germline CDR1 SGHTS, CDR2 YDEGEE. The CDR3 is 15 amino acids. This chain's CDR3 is CASSWVQGANQPQHF. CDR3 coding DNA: TGTGCCAGCAGCTGGGTCCAGGGGGCTAATCAGCCCCAGCATTTT.